Below are 22 T cell receptor beta chains sequenced from a single sample in a study of identifying expanded T cells in peripheral blood. The protocol was immunoSEQ multiplex PCR, while the TCRdb copy is restricted to in-frame clones and leaves out a portion. This repertoire shows some 97,000 clones, approximately 88% found once; its top ten account for 5.5% to 6.5%. Sequencing was performed on blood. Receptors originate from a person aged 18 to 75 in good health.

This clone was counted once. The CDR3 sequence is CASSGLQGGKTEAFF. The CDR3 DNA sequence: TGTGCCAGCAGTGGTCTACAGGGGGGGAAGACTGAAGCTTTCTTT. The chain uses TRBV6-1 and TRBJ1-1, with 8 bases matching TRBD1. Looked up from germline, CDR1 is MNHNS and CDR2 is SASEGT. CDR3 length: 15 amino acids. V lost 4 bases and J lost 5; bases outside the gene matches: 9.

The chain has TRBV30 and TRBJ2-2; D ambiguous. The CDR3 is made up of 13 amino acids. V dropped 3 bases and J dropped 6 bases, with 11 bases sitting between them. Germline V gene data show CDR1 as GTSNPN and CDR2 as SVGIG (reference sequence). The CDR3 region is CAWSLRHPGELFF. CDR3 coding DNA: TGTGCCTGGAGCTTGAGGCATCCCGGGGAGCTGTTTTTT.

The chain links TRBV4-1 to TRBJ2-7; TRBD2 matches 8 bases. The V gene's germline CDR1 is MGHRA and CDR2 YSYEKL. V shed 0 bases, J shed 7 bases, and the junction held 11 bases outside the gene matches. The CDR3 spans 16 residues. The CDR3 nucleotides are TGCGCCAGCAGCCAAGATGAGCTAGCGGGTGAAATGGAGCAGTACTTC. Its protein product is CASSQDELAGEMEQYF.

The gene calls are TRBV14 and TRBJ2-1; TRBD1 aligns across 7 bases. V shed 0 bases, J shed 0 bases, and the junction held 5 bases outside the gene matches. The CDR3 extends over 17 amino acids. Germline-derived CDR1 and CDR2 are SGHDN and FVKESK. CDR3 amino acids: CASSQESGTDSYNEQFF. The CDR3 coding sequence is TGTGCCAGCAGCCAAGAGTCCGGGACAGACTCCTACAATGAGCAGTTCTTC. The complete variable domain, with remaining parts taken from reference TRBV14 and TRBJ2-1, reads EAGVTQFPSHSVIEKGQTVTLRCDPISGHDNLYWYRRVMGKEIKFLLHFVKESKQDESGMPNNRFLAERTGGTYSTLKVQPAELEDSGVYFCASSQESGTDSYNEQFFGPGTRLTVL.

This clone was found once. The genes are TRBV30 and TRBJ1-1; 12 bases are a match to TRBD1. V dropped 1 base and J dropped 5; count of bases not matched to a gene: 11. The length of the CDR3 is 17 residues. Looked up from germline, CDR1 is GTSNPN and CDR2 is SVGIG (reference sequence). The CDR3 nucleotides read TGTGCCTGGAGTGCCCCTTGGGACAGGGGGCGAGGGACTGAAGCTTTCTTT. Residues: CAWSAPWDRGRGTEAFF.

This rearrangement joins TRBV7-9 to TRBJ2-1, with a possible D match to TRBD2 (6 bases). Germline CDR1 is SEHNR and CDR2 is FQNEAQ (reference sequence). The CDR3 has 14 residues. Trimming left V 1 base short and J 7 bases short, with 11 bases between. The CDR3 is CASSLGLGGNEQFF. CDR3 DNA sequence: TGTGCCAGCAGCTTAGGTCTTGGGGGGAATGAGCAGTTCTTC.

V is TRBV19 and J is TRBJ2-5; D is perhaps TRBD1 (5 bases). CDR1 and CDR2 (germline): LNHDA, SQIVND (reference sequence). This CDR3 contains 15 residues. Trimming pared 5 bases from V and 2 bases from J, leaving 15 bases between. In DNA form, the CDR3 reads TGTGCCAGTAGTGACTCCCCCCAGGGACAAGAGACCCAGTACTTC. It specifies CASSDSPQGQETQYF.

The CDR3 loop reads CASSLSQKETQYF. In DNA, the CDR3 is TGTGCCAGCAGCTTGAGCCAGAAGGAGACCCAGTACTTC. This chain joins TRBV5-4 and TRBJ2-5; D gene unclear. Germline V CDR1 and CDR2: SGHNT, YYREEE (reference sequence). The CDR3 has 13 residues. Trimming took 1 base from V and 5 from J, leaving 9 bases between them.

The chain is built from TRBV5-1 and TRBJ2-2; D uncertain. Trimming pared 0 bases from V and 6 bases from J, leaving 6 bases between. In germline, CDR1 is SGHRS, CDR2 YFSETQ. The CDR3 runs 13 residues. The CDR3 is CASSLAPSGELFF. CDR3 DNA: TGCGCCAGCAGCTTGGCCCCTTCCGGGGAGCTGTTTTTT. The full variable domain, completed using reference TRBV5-1 and TRBJ2-2, is KAGVTQTPRYLIKTRGQQVTLSCSPISGHRSVSWYQQTPGQGLQFLFEYFSETQRNKGNFPGRFSGRQFSNSRSEMNVSTLELGDSALYLCASSLAPSGELFFGEGSRLTVL.

CDR3 amino acids: CASSETPGTSGYEQYF. The CDR3 region has the DNA TGTGCCAGCAGTGAGACCCCGGGAACTAGCGGCTACGAGCAGTACTTC. This chain connects TRBV2 to TRBJ2-7; 8 positions match TRBD2. V shed 3 bases, J shed 3 bases, and the junction held 10 bases outside the gene matches. CDR1 SNHLY and CDR2 FYNNEI come from the germline V gene. The CDR3 is made up of 16 amino acids. Full variable domain (rest looked up from reference TRBV2 and TRBJ2-7): EPEVTQTPSHQVTQMGQEVILRCVPISNHLYFYWYRQILGQKVEFLVSFYNNEISEKSEIFDDQFSVERPDGSNFTLKIRSTKLEDSAMYFCASSETPGTSGYEQYFGPGTRLTVT.

The chain combines TRBV7-9 with TRBJ2-3; D is uncertain. This CDR3 comprises 16 residues. Germline V lookup: CDR1 SEHNR, CDR2 FQNEAQ (reference sequence). V was shortened by 6 bases and J by 0 bases, with 16 bases between the two germline ends. The CDR3 nucleotides read TGTGCCAGCAGACCTCGTAGCTGGGCTAGCACAGATACGCAGTATTTT. Translating it yields CASRPRSWASTDTQYF.

The V gene is TRBV19, the J gene TRBJ2-5, with TRBD1 identical over 10 bases. Per the germline V gene, CDR1 is LNHDA and CDR2 is SQIVND (reference sequence). CDR3 length equals 16 residues. Unmatched junction bases numbered 7, after V lost 5 bases and J lost 1 base. CDR3 nucleotide sequence: TGTGCCAGTAGTCTCGGGACAGGGGCCACCCAAGAGACCCAGTACTTC. It specifies CASSLGTGATQETQYF.

The chain uses TRBV18 and TRBJ2-7; 10 nucleotides agree with TRBD1. This CDR3 is 14 amino acids long. In germline, CDR1 is KGHSH, CDR2 LQKENI. Trimming took 3 bases from V and 5 from J; bases not matched to a gene: 4. The CDR3 region has the DNA TGTGCCAGCTCACCGGGACAGGGGTACCACGAGCAGTACTTC. Translating gives CASSPGQGYHEQYF.

In its sample, this clone was seen once. The rearrangement links TRBV18 to TRBJ2-7; 9 bases are shared with TRBD1. The J segment lost 4 bases and the V segment lost 0 bases, leaving 1 base of the junction unmatched. The germline V gene encodes CDR1 KGHSH and CDR2 LQKENI. The CDR3 is 14 residues long. CDR3 coding DNA: TGTGCCAGCTCACCACCCGGACAGGGGTACGAGCAGTACTTC. Amino acids: CASSPPGQGYEQYF.

This clone came up once. V usage is TRBV7-2 and J usage is TRBJ2-3; the D gene is possibly TRBD2 (6 bases). Germline lookup yields CDR1 SGHTA and CDR2 FQGNSA. With 5 bases removed from V and 0 bases from J, the gap between germline ends came to 9 bases. The CDR3 loop spans 14 amino acids. The CDR3 spells CASSRGLSTDTQYF. CDR3 DNA: TGTGCCAGCAGCCGAGGACTAAGCACAGATACGCAGTATTTT.

This clone was recorded once. The rearrangement links TRBV7-2 to TRBJ1-6; no reliable D call. V was trimmed by 5 bases and J by 7 bases, leaving 12 bases between them. Germline V gene sequence: CDR1 SGHTA, CDR2 FQGNSA. The CDR3 consists of 14 residues. DNA of the CDR3: TGTGCCAGCAGCCGAGTCCATGGGAATTCACCCCTCCACTTT. It yields the protein CASSRVHGNSPLHF.

The chain carries TRBV27 and TRBJ2-2; no clear D. Germline values: CDR1 MNHEY, CDR2 SMNVEV (reference sequence). Between the trimmed V and J ends, which lost 7 bases and 1 base, there was a span of 10 bases. The CDR3 contains 14 residues. CDR3 residues: CASKTLGNTGELFF. The CDR3, as DNA: TGTGCCAGCAAAACCCTGGGGAACACCGGGGAGCTGTTTTTT.

This clone was seen more than once but under ten times. The chain has TRBV29-1 and TRBJ1-2, with D possibly matching TRBD1 (5 bases). V was shortened by 7 bases and J by 3 bases, with 12 bases between the two germline ends. CDR1 and CDR2 from the germline V gene are SQVTM and ANQGSEA. The CDR3 spans 12 residues. The CDR3 loop is CSAHSGDYGYTF. Here the CDR3 DNA reads TGCAGCGCCCATTCGGGGGACTATGGCTACACCTTC.

The chain uses TRBV6-6 and TRBJ1-2; D is unclear. This CDR3 spans 12 amino acids. Per the germline V gene, CDR1 is MNHNY and CDR2 is SVGAGI (reference sequence). V shed 3 bases and J shed 3 bases, with 5 bases lying between them. The CDR3, as DNA: TGTGCCAGCAGTTATAGTGACTATGGCTACACCTTC. Its translation is CASSYSDYGYTF.

The chain employs TRBV5-4 and TRBJ2-3; weak D call: TRBD2 (5 bases). The CDR3 has 15 residues. The V and J ends lost 4 bases and 5 bases respectively, with 17 bases between them. Per the germline V gene, CDR1 is SGHNT and CDR2 is YYREEE (reference sequence). DNA for the CDR3: TGTGCCAGCAGCCCAAACCGGGCAGGACTAGATACGCAGTATTTT. This translates into CASSPNRAGLDTQYF.

In this sample, this clone turned up a few times. The CDR3 region has the DNA TGCGCCAGCAGCCCAGACACACCAGGAAACACCATATATTTT. Its protein is CASSPDTPGNTIYF. This chain joins TRBV4-1 and TRBJ1-3; no firm D call. The V gene lost 4 bases and the J gene lost 4 bases, with 11 bases spanning the gap. CDR1 MGHRA and CDR2 YSYEKL come from the germline V gene. This CDR3 has 14 residues.

CDR3 coding DNA: TGTGCCAGCAGCGAACCAAGGGGCGAGGGACACTTGAACACTGAAGCTTTCTTT. Its translation: CASSEPRGEGHLNTEAFF. V is TRBV9 and J is TRBJ1-1; maybe TRBD1 (6 bases). Germline CDR1 is SGDLS and CDR2 is YYNGEE. V lost 3 bases and J lost 0, with 21 bases in between. This CDR3 has 18 residues.